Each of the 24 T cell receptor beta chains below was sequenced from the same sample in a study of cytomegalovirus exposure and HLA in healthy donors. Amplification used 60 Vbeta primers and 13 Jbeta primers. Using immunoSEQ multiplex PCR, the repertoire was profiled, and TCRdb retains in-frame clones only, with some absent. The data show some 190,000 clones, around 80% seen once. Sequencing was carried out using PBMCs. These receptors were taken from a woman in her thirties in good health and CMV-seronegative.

Written as DNA, the CDR3 is TGCAGTGCTCTACTGAACACTGAAGCTTTCTTT. Amino acids: CSALLNTEAFF. The chain joins TRBV20-1 to TRBJ1-1, with D uncertain. Trimming left V 5 bases short and J 0 bases short, with 4 bases between. The CDR3 sequence is 11 residues long. Germline CDR1 DFQATT, CDR2 SNEGSKA (reference sequence).

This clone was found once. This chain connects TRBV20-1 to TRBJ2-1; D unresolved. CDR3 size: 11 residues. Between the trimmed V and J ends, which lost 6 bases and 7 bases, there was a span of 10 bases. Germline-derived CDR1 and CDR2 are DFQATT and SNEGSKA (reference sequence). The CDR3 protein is CSAFRGNEQFF. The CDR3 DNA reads TGCAGTGCCTTCCGAGGAAATGAGCAGTTCTTC.

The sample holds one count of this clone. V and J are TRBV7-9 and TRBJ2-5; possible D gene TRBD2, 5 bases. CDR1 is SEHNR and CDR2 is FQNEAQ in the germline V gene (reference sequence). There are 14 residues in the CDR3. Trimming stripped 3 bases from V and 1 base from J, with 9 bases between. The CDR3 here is CASSLKRAQETQYF. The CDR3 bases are TGTGCCAGCAGCTTGAAGAGGGCCCAAGAGACCCAGTACTTC.

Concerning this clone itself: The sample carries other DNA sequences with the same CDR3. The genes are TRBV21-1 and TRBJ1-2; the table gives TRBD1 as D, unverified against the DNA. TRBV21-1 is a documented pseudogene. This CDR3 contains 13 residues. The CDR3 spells CASSRQGAKGYTF. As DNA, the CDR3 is TGTGCCAGCAGCAGACAAGGGGCAAAGGGCTACACCTTC.

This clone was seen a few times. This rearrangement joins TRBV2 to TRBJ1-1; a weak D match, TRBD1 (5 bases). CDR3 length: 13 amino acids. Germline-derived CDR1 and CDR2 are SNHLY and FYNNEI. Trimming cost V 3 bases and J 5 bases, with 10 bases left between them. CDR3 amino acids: CASSDPPGTEAFF. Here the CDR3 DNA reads TGTGCCAGCAGTGACCCGCCAGGGACTGAAGCTTTCTTT.

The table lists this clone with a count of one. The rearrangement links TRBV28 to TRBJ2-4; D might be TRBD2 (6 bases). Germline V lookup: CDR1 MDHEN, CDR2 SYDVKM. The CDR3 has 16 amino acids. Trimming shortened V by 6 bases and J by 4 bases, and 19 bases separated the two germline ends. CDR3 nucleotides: TGTGCCAGCAGCATCGATCGTTGGAGGGAGAAAAACATTCAGTACTTC. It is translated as CASSIDRWREKNIQYF. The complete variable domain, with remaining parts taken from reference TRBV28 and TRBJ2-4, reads DVKVTQSSRYLVKRTGEKVFLECVQDMDHENMFWYRQDPGLGLRLIYFSYDVKMKEKGDIPEGYSVSREKKERFSLILESASTNQTSMYLCASSIDRWREKNIQYFGAGTRLSVL.

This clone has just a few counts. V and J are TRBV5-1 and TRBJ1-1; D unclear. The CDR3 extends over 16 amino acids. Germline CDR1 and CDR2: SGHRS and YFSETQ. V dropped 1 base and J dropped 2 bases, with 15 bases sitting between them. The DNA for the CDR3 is TGCGCCAGCAGCTTGACTACCTTAGAGGGAAACACTGAAGCTTTCTTT. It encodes CASSLTTLEGNTEAFF.

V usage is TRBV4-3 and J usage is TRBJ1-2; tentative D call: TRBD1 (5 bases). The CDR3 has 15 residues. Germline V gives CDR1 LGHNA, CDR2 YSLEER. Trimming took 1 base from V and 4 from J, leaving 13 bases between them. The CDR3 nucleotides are TGCGCCAGCAGCCAAGTACGGGGGTCGTTCTATGGCTACACCTTC. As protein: CASSQVRGSFYGYTF.

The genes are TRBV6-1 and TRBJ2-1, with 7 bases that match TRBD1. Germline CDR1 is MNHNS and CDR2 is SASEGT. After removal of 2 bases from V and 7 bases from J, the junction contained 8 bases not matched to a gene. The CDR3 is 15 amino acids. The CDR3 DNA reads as TGTGCCAGCAGTGAATACAGGGGAAGGGGGAATGAGCAGTTCTTC. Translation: CASSEYRGRGNEQFF.

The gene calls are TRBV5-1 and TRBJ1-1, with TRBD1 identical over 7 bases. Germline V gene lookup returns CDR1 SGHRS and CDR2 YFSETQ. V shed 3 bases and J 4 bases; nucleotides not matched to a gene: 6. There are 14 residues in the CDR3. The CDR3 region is CASSSPGGGTEAFF. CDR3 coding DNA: TGCGCCAGCAGCTCTCCAGGGGGAGGCACTGAAGCTTTCTTT.

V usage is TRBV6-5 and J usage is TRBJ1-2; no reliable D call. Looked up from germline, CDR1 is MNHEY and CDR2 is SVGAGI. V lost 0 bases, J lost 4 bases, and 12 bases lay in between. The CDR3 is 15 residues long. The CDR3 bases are TGTGCCAGCAGTTACTCAGAGGGCTGGGGCTATGGCTACACCTTC. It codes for CASSYSEGWGYGYTF.

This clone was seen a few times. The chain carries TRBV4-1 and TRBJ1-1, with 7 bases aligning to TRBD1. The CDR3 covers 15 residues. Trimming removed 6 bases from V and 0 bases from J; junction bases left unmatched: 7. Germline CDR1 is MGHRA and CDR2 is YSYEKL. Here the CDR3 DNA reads TGCGCCAGCAGTCTTGACAGGGATATGAACACTGAAGCTTTCTTT. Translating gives CASSLDRDMNTEAFF.

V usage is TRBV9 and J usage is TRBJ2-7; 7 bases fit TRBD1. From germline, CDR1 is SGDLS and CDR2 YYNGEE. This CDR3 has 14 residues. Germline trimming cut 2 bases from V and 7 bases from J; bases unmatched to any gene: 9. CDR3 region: CASSVDRDLREQYF. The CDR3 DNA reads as TGTGCCAGCAGCGTCGACAGGGACCTTAGGGAGCAGTACTTC.

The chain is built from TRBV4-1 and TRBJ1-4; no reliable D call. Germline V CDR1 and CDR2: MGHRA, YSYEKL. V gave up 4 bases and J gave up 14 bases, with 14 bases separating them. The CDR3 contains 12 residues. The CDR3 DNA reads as TGCGCCAGCAGCCTCAACCCGGGATGGCTGTTTTTT. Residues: CASSLNPGWLFF.

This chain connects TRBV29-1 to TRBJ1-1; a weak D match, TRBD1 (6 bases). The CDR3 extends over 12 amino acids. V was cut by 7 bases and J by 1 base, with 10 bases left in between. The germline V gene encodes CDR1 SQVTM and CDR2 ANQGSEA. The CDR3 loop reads CSALRGNTEAFF. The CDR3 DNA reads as TGCAGCGCCCTCAGGGGGAACACTGAAGCTTTCTTT. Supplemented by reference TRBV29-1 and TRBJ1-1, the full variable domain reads SAVISQKPSRDICQRGTSLTIQCQVDSQVTMMFWYRQQPGQSLTLIATANQGSEATYESGFVIDKFPISRPNLTFSTLTVSNMSPEDSSIYLCSALRGNTEAFFGQGTRLTVV.

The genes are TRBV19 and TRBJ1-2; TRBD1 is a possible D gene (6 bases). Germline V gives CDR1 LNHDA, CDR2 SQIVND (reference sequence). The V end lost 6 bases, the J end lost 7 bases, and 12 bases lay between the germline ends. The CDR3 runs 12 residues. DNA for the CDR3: TGTGCCAGTAGAACGGGGGGCGGTGGCTACACCTTC. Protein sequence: CASRTGGGGYTF.

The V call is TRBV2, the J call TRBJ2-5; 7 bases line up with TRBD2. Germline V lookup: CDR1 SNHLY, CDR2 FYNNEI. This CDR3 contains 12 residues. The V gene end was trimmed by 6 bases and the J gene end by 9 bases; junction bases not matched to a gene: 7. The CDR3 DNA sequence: TGTGCCAGCAGGTCACTAGCGTTGGCCCAGTACTTC. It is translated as CASRSLALAQYF.

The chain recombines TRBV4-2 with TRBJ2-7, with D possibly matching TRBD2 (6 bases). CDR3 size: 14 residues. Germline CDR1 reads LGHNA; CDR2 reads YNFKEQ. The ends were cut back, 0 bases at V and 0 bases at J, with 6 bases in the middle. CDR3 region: CASSQEEGSYEQYF. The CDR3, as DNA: TGTGCCAGCAGCCAAGAGGAGGGCTCCTACGAGCAGTACTTC.

The CDR3 loop reads CASSLAGRSEAFF. The CDR3 bases are TGCGCCAGCAGCTTGGCCGGTAGATCTGAAGCTTTCTTT. The rearrangement uses TRBV5-1 and TRBJ1-1; the D is unclear. V shed 0 bases and J shed 6 bases, with 9 bases lying between them. CDR1 and CDR2 from the germline V gene are SGHRS and YFSETQ. This CDR3 region has 13 residues.

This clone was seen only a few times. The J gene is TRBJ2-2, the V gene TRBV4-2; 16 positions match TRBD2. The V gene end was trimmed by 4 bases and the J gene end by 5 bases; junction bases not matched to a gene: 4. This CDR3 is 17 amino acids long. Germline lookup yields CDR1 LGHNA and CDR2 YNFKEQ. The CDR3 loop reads CASSPLGLAGGTGELFF. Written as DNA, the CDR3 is TGTGCCAGCAGCCCCCTGGGACTAGCGGGGGGGACCGGGGAGCTGTTTTTT.

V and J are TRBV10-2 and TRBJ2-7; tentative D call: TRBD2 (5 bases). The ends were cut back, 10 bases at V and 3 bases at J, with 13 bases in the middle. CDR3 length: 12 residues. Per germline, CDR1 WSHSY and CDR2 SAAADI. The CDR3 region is CATSGSGYEQYF. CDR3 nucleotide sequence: TGCGCCACCTCGGGGAGTGGCTACGAGCAGTACTTC.

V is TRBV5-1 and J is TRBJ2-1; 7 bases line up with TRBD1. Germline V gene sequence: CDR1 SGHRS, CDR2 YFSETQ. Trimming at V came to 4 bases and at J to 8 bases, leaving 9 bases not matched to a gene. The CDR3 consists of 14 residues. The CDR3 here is CASSPNRGDDEQFF. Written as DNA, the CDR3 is TGCGCCAGCAGCCCCAACAGGGGCGATGATGAGCAGTTCTTC. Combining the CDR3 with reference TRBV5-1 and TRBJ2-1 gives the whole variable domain KAGVTQTPRYLIKTRGQQVTLSCSPISGHRSVSWYQQTPGQGLQFLFEYFSETQRNKGNFPGRFSGRQFSNSRSEMNVSTLELGDSALYLCASSPNRGDDEQFFGPGTRLTVL.

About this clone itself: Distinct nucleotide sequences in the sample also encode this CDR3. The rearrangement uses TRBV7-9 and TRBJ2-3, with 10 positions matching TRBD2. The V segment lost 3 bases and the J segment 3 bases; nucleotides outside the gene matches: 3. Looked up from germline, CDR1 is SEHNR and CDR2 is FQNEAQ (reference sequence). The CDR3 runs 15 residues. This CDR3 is CASSLASGGTDTQYF. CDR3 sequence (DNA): TGTGCCAGCAGCTTGGCTAGCGGGGGAACAGATACGCAGTATTTT.

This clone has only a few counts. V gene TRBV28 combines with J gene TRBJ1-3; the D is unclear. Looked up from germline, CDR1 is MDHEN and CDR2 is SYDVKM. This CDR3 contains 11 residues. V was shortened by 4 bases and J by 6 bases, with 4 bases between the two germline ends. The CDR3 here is CASSSVNTIYF. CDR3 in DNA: TGTGCCAGCAGTTCGGTAAACACCATATATTTT.